This is a list of T cell receptor beta chains from one sample in a study of blood T cell repertoires in COVID-19. Using immunoSEQ multiplex PCR, the repertoire was profiled, and TCRdb retains in-frame clones only, with some absent. Found here are roughly 410,000 clones, 80% to 90% of them singletons; the top ten hold about 2.5%. Sequenced sample: peripheral blood. The receptors were gathered from a woman aged 55-69 years with COVID-19, enrolled during active disease. CDR3s include the opening cysteine and the closing phenylalanine or tryptophan. The D gene is left open where the match is weak. The size entry is marked missing in some rows and otherwise reads once, few, many or a size class.

clone size	V gene	D gene	J gene	CDR3 protein	CDR3 DNA
NA	TRBV2	TRBD1	TRBJ2-7	CASGQAYEQYF	TGTGCCAGCGGACAGGCCTACGAGCAGTACTTC
NA	TRBV28	NA	TRBJ1-2	CASSSRRGNYGYTF	TGTGCCAGCAGTTCCCGTCGGGGGAACTATGGCTACACCTTC
NA	TRBV14	NA	TRBJ1-4	CASSQIVGAANEKLFF	TGTGCCAGCAGCCAGATAGTAGGGGCGGCTAATGAAAAACTGTTTTTT
few	TRBV4-1	TRBD1	TRBJ2-6	CASSQGLPRGRANVLTF	TGCGCCAGCAGCCAAGGGTTGCCCAGGGGGCGGGCCAACGTCCTGACTTTC
NA	TRBV5-1	NA	TRBJ2-3	CASSFGTDTQYF	TGCGCCAGCAGCTTCGGCACAGATACGCAGTATTTT
few	TRBV15	NA	TRBJ2-7	CATSRDRRQSYEQYF	TGTGCCACCAGCAGAGATAGGAGACAGTCCTACGAGCAGTACTTC
NA	TRBV24-1	TRBD2	TRBJ2-3	CATSDRTSGGTDTQYF	TGTGCCACCAGTGATCGAACTAGCGGGGGCACAGATACGCAGTATTTT
NA	TRBV28	NA	TRBJ1-4	CASTQGNEKLFF	TGTGCCAGCACCCAGGGGAATGAAAAACTGTTTTTT
NA	TRBV14	NA	TRBJ1-2	CASSLQGTSGYTF	TGTGCCAGCAGTCTTCAGGGGACGAGCGGCTACACCTTC
few	TRBV5-1	TRBD2	TRBJ2-2	CASSFLAGEYTGELFF	TGCGCCAGCAGCTTTCTCGCGGGGGAATACACCGGGGAGCTGTTTTTT
NA	TRBV20-1	NA	TRBJ1-2	CSAYRGEGYTF	TGCAGTGCTTATCGGGGGGAGGGCTACACCTTC
NA	TRBV30	NA	TRBJ1-5	CAWSVHRARQPQHF	TGTGCCTGGAGTGTCCACAGGGCAAGGCAGCCCCAGCATTTT
NA	TRBV5-4	TRBD1	TRBJ1-2	CASSQGQLYGYTF	TGTGCCAGCAGCCAGGGACAGCTATATGGCTACACCTTC
NA	TRBV7-9	TRBD1	TRBJ2-5	CASSLAETGVETQYF	TGTGCCAGCAGCTTAGCGGAGACAGGGGTGGAGACCCAGTACTTC
NA	TRBV4-1	TRBD1	TRBJ1-2	CASSHGQGNYGYTF	TGCGCCAGCAGCCATGGACAGGGCAACTATGGCTACACCTTC
NA	TRBV9	NA	TRBJ1-3	CASSVDSGVGNTIYF	TGTGCCAGCAGCGTAGATTCAGGGGTCGGAAACACCATATATTTT
NA	TRBV18	NA	TRBJ1-1	CASSPTTDTEAFF	TGTGCCAGCTCACCAACCACGGACACTGAAGCTTTCTTT
NA	TRBV27	NA	TRBJ1-1	CASSLNQGWTEAFF	TGTGCCAGCAGTTTAAATCAGGGGTGGACTGAAGCTTTCTTT
NA	TRBV10-3	NA	TRBJ1-1	CAISDSERGARAFF	TGTGCCATCAGTGATTCGGAGCGGGGGGCTCGAGCTTTCTTT
NA	TRBV28	NA	TRBJ1-4	CASSSQGYNNEKLFF	TGTGCCAGCAGTTCCCAGGGTTATAACAATGAAAAACTGTTTTTT
NA	TRBV2	NA	TRBJ1-5	CASSEGRNQPQHF	TGTGCCAGCAGTGAGGGGCGCAATCAGCCCCAGCATTTT
NA	TRBV28	TRBD1	TRBJ2-7	CASRSSGTGPYF	TGTGCCAGCAGGAGCTCCGGGACAGGTCCGTACTTC
NA	TRBV6-5	TRBD1	TRBJ2-2	CASSRAGGHGELFF	TGTGCCAGCAGTAGGGCAGGGGGACACGGGGAGCTGTTTTTT
NA	TRBV24-1	NA	TRBJ2-3	CATSQNDRPSTDTQYF	TGTGCCACCAGCCAAAATGACAGGCCTAGCACAGATACGCAGTATTTT
NA	TRBV7-2	NA	TRBJ2-2	CASSLGGHANTGELFF	TGTGCCAGCAGCTTAGGGGGGCACGCGAACACCGGGGAGCTGTTTTTT
NA	TRBV19	NA	TRBJ1-3	CASSSRTVGNTIYF	TGTGCCAGTAGTAGCCGGACAGTGGGAAACACCATATATTTT
NA	TRBV11-2	TRBD1	TRBJ2-6	CASSPRRTGSSGANVLTF	TGTGCCAGCAGCCCACGAAGGACAGGCAGCTCTGGGGCCAACGTCCTGACTTTC
once	TRBV9	NA	TRBJ1-6	CASSVTDSNNSPLHF	TGTGCCAGCAGCGTAACGGACAGTAATAATTCACCCCTCCACTTT
once	TRBV29-1	TRBD1	TRBJ2-7	CSVGGTGSYYEQYF	TGCAGCGTTGGGGGGACAGGGTCGTACTACGAGCAGTACTTC
NA	TRBV5-4	TRBD1	TRBJ2-7	CASRSRGQGNEQYF	TGTGCCAGCAGATCGAGGGGACAGGGGAACGAGCAGTACTTC
NA	TRBV7-2	NA	TRBJ2-4	CASSPGPGGQNIQYF	TGTGCCAGCAGCCCAGGTCCGGGGGGCCAAAACATTCAGTACTTC
NA	TRBV5-1	NA	TRBJ1-2	CASSAGGNYGYTF	TGCGCCAGCAGCGCGGGCGGTAACTATGGCTACACCTTC
NA	TRBV5-1	TRBD2	TRBJ2-1	CASSPGAGVEQFF	TGCGCCAGCAGCCCGGGAGCGGGGGTTGAGCAGTTCTTC
NA	TRBV7-9	TRBD1	TRBJ1-2	CASSVIPSGTGSGYGYTF	TGTGCCAGCAGCGTGATCCCGTCCGGGACAGGGAGTGGCTATGGCTACACCTTC
NA	TRBV5-6	NA	TRBJ1-1	CASSWGGMSANTEAFF	TGTGCCAGCAGCTGGGGAGGGATGTCGGCAAACACTGAAGCTTTCTTT
NA	TRBV2	NA	TRBJ1-6	CASSVTGSRVYNSPLHF	TGTGCCAGCAGCGTTACAGGGAGTCGGGTCTATAATTCACCCCTCCACTTT
NA	TRBV19	TRBD2	TRBJ2-3	CASNIAGESTDTQYF	TGTGCCAGTAACATAGCGGGGGAGAGCACAGATACGCAGTATTTT
NA	TRBV6-1	TRBD2	TRBJ2-5	CASSVAGGETQYF	TGTGCCAGCAGTGTAGCGGGGGGGGAGACCCAGTACTTC
NA	TRBV6-5	NA	TRBJ1-1	CASSSGMPGTEAFF	TGTGCCAGCAGTTCCGGGATGCCCGGCACTGAAGCTTTCTTT
NA	TRBV7-9	TRBD1	TRBJ1-5	CASSDGTDSNQPQHF	TGTGCCAGCAGCGACGGGACAGATAGCAATCAGCCCCAGCATTTT
NA	TRBV5-1	NA	TRBJ2-7	CASSLGGVGSYEQYF	TGCGCCAGCAGCCTCGGGGGTGTGGGCTCTTACGAGCAGTACTTC
NA	TRBV29-1	NA	TRBJ2-5	CSVDSGPGTQYF	TGCAGCGTTGACTCTGGCCCAGGGACCCAGTACTTC
NA	TRBV10-3	TRBD1	TRBJ1-1	CAISSPQGAEAEAFF	TGTGCCATCAGTTCACCACAGGGGGCCGAGGCTGAAGCTTTCTTT
NA	TRBV24-1	NA	TRBJ2-3	CATSVGRVSTDTQYF	TGTGCCACCAGTGTGGGCAGGGTGAGCACAGATACGCAGTATTTT
NA	TRBV4-1	NA	TRBJ1-2	CASSHVGGYTF	TGCGCCAGCAGCCATGTCGGGGGCTACACCTTC
NA	TRBV23-1	NA	TRBJ2-2	CASSPTENTGELFF	TGCGCCAGCAGTCCGACAGAGAACACCGGGGAGCTGTTTTTT
many	TRBV19	NA	TRBJ1-2	CASSPRVFFYGYTF	TGTGCCAGTAGTCCTCGGGTCTTCTTCTATGGCTACACCTTC
NA	TRBV6-4	NA	TRBJ2-3	CASRETGSTDTQYF	TGTGCCAGCAGAGAGACAGGTAGCACAGATACGCAGTATTTT
NA	TRBV11-1	NA	TRBJ1-1	CASSLKGVPEAFF	TGTGCCAGCAGCTTAAAGGGGGTGCCTGAAGCTTTCTTT
NA	TRBV19	TRBD2	TRBJ2-3	CASSIGLAITDTQYF	TGTGCCAGTAGTATCGGACTAGCGATCACAGATACGCAGTATTTT
once	TRBV3-1/TRBV3-2	NA	TRBJ1-1	CASSQANLNTEAFF	TGTGCCAGCAGCCAAGCTAACTTGAACACTGAAGCTTTCTTT
NA	TRBV19	NA	TRBJ1-1	CASSRELMNTEAFF	TGTGCCAGTAGCAGAGAACTAATGAACACTGAAGCTTTCTTT
NA	TRBV5-1	NA	TRBJ2-5	CASSSGETQYF	TGCGCCAGCAGCTCGGGAGAGACCCAGTACTTC
NA	TRBV18	NA	TRBJ1-5	CASSPASNQPQHF	TGTGCCAGCTCACCGGCTTCCAATCAGCCCCAGCATTTT
few	TRBV5-1	TRBD1	TRBJ1-6	CASRPTGEVNSPLHF	TGCGCCAGCAGGCCCACAGGGGAGGTGAATTCACCCCTCCACTTT
once	TRBV19	NA	TRBJ1-5	CASSIDPVNSNQPQHF	TGTGCCAGTAGTATAGATCCAGTTAATAGCAATCAGCCCCAGCATTTT
NA	TRBV7-2	NA	TRBJ2-7	CASSLIENHYEQYF	TGTGCCAGCAGCTTAATAGAGAACCACTACGAGCAGTACTTC
NA	TRBV5-4	TRBD2	TRBJ2-1	CASSLAGLASAYNEQFF	TGTGCCAGCAGCTTGGCGGGACTAGCCTCTGCCTACAATGAGCAGTTCTTC